This T cell receptor (beta chain) was found in a study of Ad26.COV2.S vaccination and SARS-CoV-2 variants. Study background: Donor was in the COV1001 Ad26.COV2.S trial arm.

About this clone itself: The sample carries other DNA sequences with the same CDR3.

Noted treatment: some 20 received Ad26.COV2.S at low or high dose, single or two shots; about 5 received placebo; per-sample allocation not given. Specimens were obtained on day 63 following the first vaccine or placebo injection. Trimming removed 4 bases from V and 1 base from J; junction bases left unmatched: 2. The germline V gene encodes CDR1 MNHEY and CDR2 SVGEGT. The CDR3 runs 14 residues. Clones were read by immunoSEQ multiplex PCR, and TCRdb kept only the in-frame ones, dropping some. The sample has around 450,000 clones, around 91% seen once. This clonotype was sampled from a person aged 18-60 years who received the Ad26.COV2.S COVID-19 vaccine or a placebo. The sample in question was peripheral blood, obtained in a trial of Ad26.COV2.S vaccine versus placebo. The chain is built from TRBV6-2 or TRBV6-3 and TRBJ2-7; 9 nucleotides line up with TRBD1. In DNA form, the CDR3 reads TGTGCCAGCAGTTCCGGGACAGGGTCCTACGAGCAGTACTTC. It translates to CASSSGTGSYEQYF.